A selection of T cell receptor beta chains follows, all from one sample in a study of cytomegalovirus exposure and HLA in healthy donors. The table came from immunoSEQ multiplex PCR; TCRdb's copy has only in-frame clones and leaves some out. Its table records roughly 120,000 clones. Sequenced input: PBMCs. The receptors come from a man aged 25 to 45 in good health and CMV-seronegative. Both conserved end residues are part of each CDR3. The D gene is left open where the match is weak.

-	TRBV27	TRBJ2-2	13	CAIRGRNTGELFF	TGTGCCATCCGGGGGAGGAACACCGGGGAGCTGTTTTTT
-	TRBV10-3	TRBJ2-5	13	CAISESRGETQYF	TGTGCCATCAGTGAGTCTAGGGGGGAGACCCAGTACTTC
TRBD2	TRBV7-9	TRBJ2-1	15	CASSLTRTRRHEQFF	TGTGCCAGCAGCTTAACGAGGACTAGACGGCATGAGCAGTTCTTC
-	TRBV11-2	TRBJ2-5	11	CASSFGETQYF	TGTGCCAGCAGCTTCGGAGAGACCCAGTACTTC
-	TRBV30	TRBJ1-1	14	CAWRGPGLSTEAFF	TGTGCCTGGAGGGGACCGGGACTTTCCACTGAAGCTTTCTTT
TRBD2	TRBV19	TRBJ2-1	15	CASSEGLAVWNEQFF	TGTGCCAGTAGTGAGGGACTAGCAGTTTGGAATGAGCAGTTCTTC
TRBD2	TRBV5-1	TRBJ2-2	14	CASSSSWGGGELFF	TGCGCCAGCAGCTCGTCGTGGGGGGGCGGGGAGCTGTTTTTT
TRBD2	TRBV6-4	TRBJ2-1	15	CASSGGLAGVDEQFF	TGTGCCAGCAGTGGGGGACTAGCGGGAGTTGATGAGCAGTTCTTC
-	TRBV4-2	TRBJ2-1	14	CASSQGRAGNEQFF	TGTGCCAGCAGCCAAGGCAGGGCTGGCAATGAGCAGTTCTTC
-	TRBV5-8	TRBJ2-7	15	CASSLAETMLYEQYF	TGTGCCAGCAGCTTGGCTGAAACAATGCTCTACGAGCAGTACTTC
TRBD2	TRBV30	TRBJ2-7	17	CAWRPPRGGRTVYEQYF	TGTGCCTGGAGACCCCCTCGGGGGGGGCGAACGGTCTACGAGCAGTACTTC
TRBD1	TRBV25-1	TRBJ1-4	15	CASRGPGGTSEKLFF	TGTGCCAGCAGAGGTCCAGGGGGCACAAGTGAAAAACTGTTTTTT
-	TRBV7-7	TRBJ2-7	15	CASSLDGSEGREQYF	TGTGCCAGCAGCTTAGACGGGTCGGAGGGACGCGAGCAGTACTTC
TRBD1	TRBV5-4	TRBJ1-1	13	CASSRQGRAEAFF	TGTGCCAGCAGCCGACAGGGGCGGGCTGAAGCTTTCTTT
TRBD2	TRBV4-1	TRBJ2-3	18	CASSQDPGGTSLGDTQYF	TGCGCCAGCAGCCAAGATCCCGGGGGGACTAGCTTAGGGGATACGCAGTATTTT
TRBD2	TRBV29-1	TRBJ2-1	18	CSVEKLAGATGSYNEQFF	TGCAGCGTTGAAAAACTAGCGGGAGCCACCGGTAGCTACAATGAGCAGTTCTTC
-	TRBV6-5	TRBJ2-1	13	CASSDTGFREQFF	TGTGCCAGCAGCGATACAGGGTTCCGTGAGCAGTTCTTC
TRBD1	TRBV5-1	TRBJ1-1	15	CASSRRTGMNTEAFF	TGCGCCAGCAGCCGACGGACAGGGATGAACACTGAAGCTTTCTTT
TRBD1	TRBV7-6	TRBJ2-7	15	CASSLGPNRGNEQYF	TGTGCCAGCAGCTTAGGTCCGAACAGGGGAAACGAGCAGTACTTC
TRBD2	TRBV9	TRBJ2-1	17	CASSPWTSGRLYNEQFF	TGTGCCAGCAGCCCCTGGACTAGCGGGAGACTCTACAATGAGCAGTTCTTC
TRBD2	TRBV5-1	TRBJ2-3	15	CASSLTSGITDTQYF	TGCGCCAGCAGCCTGACTAGCGGAATCACAGATACGCAGTATTTT
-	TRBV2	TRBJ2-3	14	CASSAGLSTDTQYF	TGTGCCAGCAGTGCGGGACTCAGCACAGATACGCAGTATTTT
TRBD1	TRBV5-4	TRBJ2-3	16	CASSLWTGASADTQYF	TGTGCCAGCAGCCTATGGACAGGGGCCAGCGCAGATACGCAGTATTTT
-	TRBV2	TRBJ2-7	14	CASSRPTKTYEQYF	TGTGCCAGCAGTCGCCCGACTAAGACCTACGAGCAGTACTTC
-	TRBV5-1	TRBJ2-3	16	CASSLAGTQFTDTQYF	TGCGCCAGCAGCTTGGCGGGAACCCAATTCACAGATACGCAGTATTTT
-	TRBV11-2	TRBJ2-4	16	CASSLGSQGSKNIQYF	TGTGCCAGCAGTCTAGGGTCTCAGGGGAGCAAAAACATTCAGTACTTC
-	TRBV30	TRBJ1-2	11	CAWRLTGGYTF	TGTGCCTGGAGGCTTACGGGGGGCTACACCTTC
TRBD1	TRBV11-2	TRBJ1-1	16	CASSLETGGRGTEAFF	TGTGCCAGCAGCTTAGAGACAGGGGGAAGGGGCACTGAAGCTTTCTTT
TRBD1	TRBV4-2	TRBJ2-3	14	CASSVDRGADTQYF	TGTGCCAGCAGCGTCGACAGGGGTGCAGATACGCAGTATTTT
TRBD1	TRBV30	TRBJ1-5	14	CAWSDRDRGKPQHF	TGTGCCTGGAGTGATAGGGACAGGGGTAAGCCCCAGCATTTT
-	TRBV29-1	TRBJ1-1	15	CSVDPTAEENTEAFF	TGCAGCGTTGATCCGACGGCCGAGGAGAACACTGAAGCTTTCTTT
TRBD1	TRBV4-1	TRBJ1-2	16	CASSQAGTGRDYGYTF	TGCGCCAGCAGCCAAGCCGGGACAGGGCGCGACTATGGCTACACCTTC
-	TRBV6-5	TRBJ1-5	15	CASSYFRGSNQPQHF	TGTGCCAGCAGTTACTTCCGTGGCAGCAATCAGCCCCAGCATTTT
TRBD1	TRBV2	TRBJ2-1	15	CATKADRGDYNEQFF	TGTGCCACCAAAGCGGACAGGGGGGATTACAATGAGCAGTTCTTC
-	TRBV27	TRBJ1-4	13	CASSLSVREKLFF	TGTGCCAGCAGTTTATCGGTCAGGGAAAAACTGTTTTTT
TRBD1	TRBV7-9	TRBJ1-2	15	CASSLGRTGNYGYTF	TGTGCCAGCAGCTTGGGACGGACAGGGAACTATGGCTACACCTTC
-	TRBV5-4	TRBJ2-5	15	CASSPRDSWVETQYF	TGTGCCAGCAGCCCTCGGGATTCATGGGTCGAGACCCAGTACTTC
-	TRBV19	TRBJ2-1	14	CASSISRADNEQFF	TGTGCCAGTAGTATCTCCAGGGCCGACAATGAGCAGTTCTTC
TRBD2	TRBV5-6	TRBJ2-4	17	CASSLWTSGTHKNIQYF	TGTGCCAGCAGCTTGTGGACTAGCGGGACTCACAAAAACATTCAGTACTTC
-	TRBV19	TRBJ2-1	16	CASSIRDIGSYNEQFF	TGTGCCAGTAGTATTAGGGACATAGGCTCCTACAATGAGCAGTTCTTC
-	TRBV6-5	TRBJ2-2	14	CASSLILGTGELFF	TGTGCCAGCAGCCTAATCCTAGGTACCGGGGAGCTGTTTTTT
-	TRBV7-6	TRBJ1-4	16	CASSTSPVHDNEKLFF	TGTGCCAGCAGCACTAGCCCGGTCCACGACAATGAAAAACTGTTTTTT
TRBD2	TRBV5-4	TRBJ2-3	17	CASSPRLAGVLVDTQYF	TGTGCCAGCAGCCCGCGACTAGCGGGAGTCTTGGTAGATACGCAGTATTTT
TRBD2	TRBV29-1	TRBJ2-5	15	CSVELASGRQETQYF	TGCAGCGTTGAATTGGCTAGCGGGAGACAAGAGACCCAGTACTTC
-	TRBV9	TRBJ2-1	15	CASSVGLDLYNEQFF	TGTGCCAGCAGCGTAGGACTAGATCTATACAATGAGCAGTTCTTC
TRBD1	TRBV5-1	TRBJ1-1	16	CATGTGQPFEDTEAFF	TGCGCCACCGGGACAGGCCAACCCTTTGAGGACACTGAAGCTTTCTTT
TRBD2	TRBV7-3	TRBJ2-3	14	CASSLSHGLAGRYF	TGTGCCAGCAGCTTAAGTCATGGGCTAGCGGGACGGTATTTT
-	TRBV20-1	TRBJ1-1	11	CSASGNTEAFF	TGCAGTGCCTCCGGGAACACTGAAGCTTTCTTT
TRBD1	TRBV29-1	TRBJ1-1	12	CSARGEGAGAFF	TGCAGCGCCCGTGGAGAGGGGGCAGGCGCTTTCTTT
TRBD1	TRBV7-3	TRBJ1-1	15	CASSSQGLINTEAFF	TGTGCCAGCAGCTCACAGGGGCTGATTAACACTGAAGCTTTCTTT
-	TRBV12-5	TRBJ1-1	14	CASGLGQGNTEAFF	TGTGCTAGTGGTTTGGGGCAGGGCAACACTGAAGCTTTCTTT
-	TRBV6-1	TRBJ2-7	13	CASSDQTDSEQYF	TGTGCCAGCAGTGATCAGACCGACAGCGAGCAGTACTTC
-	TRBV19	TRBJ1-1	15	CASSIDLSRGTEAFF	TGTGCCAGTAGTATAGATCTATCGCGGGGGACTGAAGCTTTCTTT